A single sample is the source of the 26 T cell receptor beta chains below, sequenced in a study of regulatory T cells in long-lasting Graves disease (dated by TCRdb to the early 2020s). Library generation was performed with multiplex PCR. Sequencing was carried out with an Illumina HiSeq 4000. TCR beta libraries were built with iRepertoire HTBI primers and Arm-PCR amplification of CDR3 regions. TCRdb's own reprocessing of the public reads used fastp at Q25 and MiXCR and kept productive beta chains. Rows with one shared CDR3 protein collapse into an entry with the most common genes and DNA. Recorded for this sample are about half a million distinct CDR3 sequences; around 13% of them occurred a single time. Jointly, the top ten make up roughly 8.2% of the sample. Taken with the paper, the label for time point translates to: newly diagnosed GD, antithyroid drugs for less than 3 months. For both TCR sequencing and RNA sequencing, RNA was extracted from PBMCs using TRIzol.

The same sample was also used in a study of T cells in Graves' hyperthyroidism and ophthalmopathy.

The sequences come from peripheral blood mononuclear cells (PBMCs), collected at new diagnosis, from a patient treated with antithyroid drugs. These TCRs come from a woman aged 30 to 39 with Graves disease. Donor details come from another sample of the same person, matched by shared clones.

In this sample, this clonotype turned up a few times. The J gene is TRBJ2-1, the V gene TRBV29-1; TRBD2 agrees at 7 bases. The CDR3 sequence is 18 residues long. Germline CDR1 reads SQVTM; CDR2 reads ANQGSEA. The V gene end was trimmed by 0 bases and the J gene end by 0 bases; junction bases not matched to a gene: 11. CDR3 coding DNA: TGCAGCGTTGAAGATCTCCGGGACTATCCGAGCTCCTACAATGAGCAGTTCTTC. Encoded protein: CSVEDLRDYPSSYNEQFF.

This clonotype was observed at least ten times. The chain is built from TRBV20-1 and TRBJ2-5, with 8 bases matching TRBD1. Trimming cost V 3 bases and J 4 bases; bases outside gene matches: 10. CDR3 length: 15 residues. CDR1 is DFQATT and CDR2 is SNEGSKA in the germline V gene (reference sequence). This chain's CDR3 is CSASERGRGRETQYF. In nucleotides, the CDR3 is TGCAGTGCTAGTGAGCGAGGCAGGGGGCGAGAGACCCAGTACTTC.

This clonotype was counted only a few times. The chain links TRBV6-5 to TRBJ1-4; 8 positions match TRBD1. V trimming: 6 bases; J trimming: 10 bases; junction bases outside the gene matches: 4. The germline gives CDR1 MNHEY, CDR2 SVGAGI. The CDR3 covers 12 residues. The CDR3 DNA follows: TGTGCCAGCAGCCTACAGGGGGGAAAACTGTTTTTT. It is translated as CASSLQGGKLFF.

The chain carries TRBV4-3 and TRBJ1-4; TRBD1 agrees at 8 bases. Germline V gene lookup returns CDR1 LGHNA and CDR2 YSLEER. With 8 bases clipped from V and 0 bases from J, the junction kept 5 bases outside the gene matches. The CDR3 is 15 amino acids. CDR3 DNA: TGCGCCAGCGGACAGGGTTCTGCAACTAATGAAAAACTGTTTTTT. It specifies CASGQGSATNEKLFF.

This clonotype was seen at least ten times. This chain joins TRBV6-1 and TRBJ2-4; TRBD1 matches at 9 bases. Germline lookup yields CDR1 MNHNS and CDR2 SASEGT. The V segment lost 7 bases and the J segment 7 bases; nucleotides outside the gene matches: 11. The CDR3 length is 15 residues. The CDR3 nucleotides are TGTGCCAGCACCCTAGAGGACAGGGGTTGGAACATTCAGTACTTC. This sequence encodes CASTLEDRGWNIQYF.

This clonotype was counted a few times. CDR3 sequence reads: CASSPRVSTNEKLFF. The CDR3 DNA sequence: TGCGCCAGCAGCCCCAGGGTGTCGACTAATGAAAAACTGTTTTTT. The V gene is TRBV4-1, the J gene TRBJ1-4, with D perhaps matching TRBD1 (5 bases). The V end lost 4 bases, the J end lost 2 bases, and 11 bases lay between the germline ends. CDR1 is MGHRA and CDR2 is YSYEKL in the germline V gene. CDR3 size: 15 residues.

There are many counts of this clonotype. The chain combines TRBV6-9 with TRBJ2-7; 16 bases line up with TRBD2. V lost 3 bases to trimming and J lost 4 bases; unmatched junction nucleotides: 6. The CDR3 runs to 17 residues. Germline V gene lookup returns CDR1 MNHGY and CDR2 SVAAGI. The CDR3 reads CASSYWGTSGRGYEQYF. The CDR3 DNA sequence: TGTGCCAGCAGTTACTGGGGGACTAGCGGGAGGGGATACGAGCAGTACTTC.

This chain uses TRBV6-5 with TRBJ2-7; D possibly corresponds to TRBD1 (5 bases). The CDR3 runs 14 residues. Trimming stripped 0 bases from V and 2 bases from J, with 8 bases between. CDR1 MNHEY and CDR2 SVGAGI come from the germline V gene. This CDR3 reads CASSYSRTTYEQYF. The CDR3 coding sequence is TGTGCCAGCAGTTACTCAAGGACAACCTACGAGCAGTACTTC.

This clonotype has a count of ten or more. At one of its ends the junction is not consistent with the germline gene, which may arise from a read error. The CDR3 loop is CASSPPQGAIGSTEAFF. The CDR3 coding sequence is TGTGCCAGCAGTCCGCCTCAGGGGGCGATTGGAAGTACTGAAGCCTTCTTT. V usage is TRBV12-3 or TRBV12-4 and J usage is TRBJ1-1; the match to TRBD1 covers 8 bases. The CDR3 covers 17 residues.

The rearrangement joins TRBV30 to TRBJ1-4, with D hard to call. Germline-derived CDR1 and CDR2 are GTSNPN and SVGIG (reference sequence). V lost 3 bases to trimming and J lost 2 bases, with 10 bases between them. The CDR3 spans 14 residues. CDR3 region: CAWRIRGTNEKLFF. The CDR3 nucleotides read TGTGCCTGGAGAATTCGCGGGACTAATGAAAAACTGTTTTTT.

This clonotype was detected many times. The gene calls are TRBV15 and TRBJ2-1; 10 bases align to TRBD1. The CDR3 extends over 16 amino acids. V lost 3 bases to trimming and J lost 5 bases; unmatched junction nucleotides: 7. The germline V gene has CDR1 LNHNV and CDR2 YYDKDF (reference sequence). The CDR3 sequence: CATSRLTGTGDNEQFF. DNA of the CDR3: TGTGCCACCAGCAGGTTGACCGGGACAGGGGACAATGAGCAGTTCTTC.

The chain is built from TRBV19 and TRBJ1-2; D is unresolved. The V end lost 10 bases, the J end lost 2 bases, and 5 bases lay between the germline ends. Per the germline V gene, CDR1 is LNHDA and CDR2 is SQIVND (reference sequence). The CDR3 loop spans 10 amino acids. CDR3 nucleotides: TGTGCCACTGAAAACTATGGCTACACCTTC. Amino acid sequence: CATENYGYTF.

The table lists this clonotype with many counts. The V gene is TRBV11-2, the J gene TRBJ1-1; D call uncertain. CDR1 is SGHAT, CDR2 FQNNGV, per germline. CDR3 size: 13 residues. V dropped 1 base and J dropped 4 bases, with 7 bases sitting between them. The CDR3 reads CASSLGPGTEAFF. DNA of the CDR3: TGTGCCAGCAGCTTAGGACCTGGCACTGAAGCTTTCTTT.

This clonotype appeared many times. This rearrangement joins TRBV30 to TRBJ1-1; 7 nucleotides match TRBD1. With V trimmed by 0 bases and J by 9 bases, 4 bases remained unmatched. The CDR3 covers 12 residues. Germline loops: CDR1 GTSNPN, CDR2 SVGIG (reference sequence). CDR3: CAWSVLTGKAFF. In DNA, the CDR3 is TGTGCCTGGAGTGTATTGACAGGGAAAGCTTTCTTT.

This clonotype was detected many times. The chain combines TRBV24-1 with TRBJ1-1; TRBD1 might be the D (5 bases). Germline V gene data show CDR1 as KGHDR and CDR2 as SFDVKD. The CDR3 spans 13 residues. The V and J ends lost 4 bases and 3 bases respectively, with 8 bases between them. The CDR3 protein is CATSDSGYTEAFF. The CDR3 DNA sequence: TGTGCCACCAGTGACTCAGGGTACACTGAAGCTTTCTTT.

This clonotype was found a few times. This chain links TRBV11-2 with TRBJ2-1; 9 positions agree with TRBD2. V gave up 4 bases and J gave up 15 bases; unmatched junction bases: 13. Germline V gene lookup returns CDR1 SGHAT and CDR2 FQNNGV. The CDR3 totals 14 residues. The CDR3 bases are TGTGCCAGCAGCTACGGACTAGCGTGTGCTGTTTGGTTCTTC. Protein sequence: CASSYGLACAVWFF.

This clonotype was observed many times. The chain employs TRBV3-1 and TRBJ2-2; D might be TRBD2 (6 bases). The CDR3 sequence is 18 residues long. Germline lookup yields CDR1 LGHDT and CDR2 YNNKEL (reference sequence). The V end lost 3 bases, the J end lost 6 bases, and 23 bases lay between the germline ends. CDR3 region: CASSQSPKTSNWAGELFF. DNA of the CDR3: TGTGCCAGCAGCCAGTCCCCCAAGACTAGTAATTGGGCCGGGGAGCTGTTTTTT.

The V gene is TRBV5-6, the J gene TRBJ2-7; D is possibly TRBD1 or TRBD2 (5 bases each). The germline V and J ends were trimmed by 4 bases and 2 bases, with 16 bases remaining between them. The CDR3 totals 15 residues. The germline CDR1 and CDR2 sequences are SGHDT and YYEEEE. The DNA of the CDR3 is TGTGCCAGCAGCCTTCGGTCGGGACCAGCCTACGAGCAGTACTTC. It translates to CASSLRSGPAYEQYF.

This clonotype showed up many times. The rearrangement links TRBV4-2 to TRBJ2-1; D remains unclear. Germline CDR1 and CDR2: LGHNA and YNFKEQ. This CDR3 comprises 16 residues. Trimming took 1 base from V and 4 from J, leaving 14 bases between them. The CDR3 nucleotides are TGTGCCAGCAGCCAAGCCCTGACCCAGGAGTACAATGAGCAGTTCTTC. It translates to CASSQALTQEYNEQFF.

This clonotype was observed many times. The chain uses TRBV28 and TRBJ1-2; 8 bases map to TRBD1. The V gene's germline CDR1 is MDHEN and CDR2 SYDVKM. The CDR3 runs to 15 residues. With V trimmed by 3 bases and J by 3 bases, 6 bases remained unmatched. This chain's CDR3 is CASSFLDRDHYGYTF. CDR3 bases: TGTGCCAGCAGTTTTCTGGACAGGGACCACTATGGCTACACCTTC.

This clonotype has only a few counts. The V and J genes are TRBV28 and TRBJ2-7; D is ambiguous. Between the trimmed V and J ends, which lost 6 bases and 4 bases, there was a span of 10 bases. Looked up from germline, CDR1 is MDHEN and CDR2 is SYDVKM. This CDR3 spans 12 amino acids. CDR3 protein: CASSEMGYEQYF. Written as DNA, the CDR3 is TGTGCCAGCAGCGAGATGGGGTACGAGCAGTACTTC.

This clonotype was seen more than once but under ten times. V gene TRBV7-2 combines with J gene TRBJ2-1; D is possibly TRBD2 (6 bases). The germline gives CDR1 SGHTA, CDR2 FQGNSA. V was cut by 6 bases and J by 0 bases, with 21 bases left in between. There are 18 residues in the CDR3. The CDR3 DNA is TGTGCCAGCAGTTACATCCACGTGGCGGGAATCTCCTACAATGAGCAGTTCTTC. The encoded protein is CASSYIHVAGISYNEQFF.

In this sample, this clonotype turned up many times. The chain employs TRBV29-1 and TRBJ2-3; 8 nucleotides line up with TRBD1. The V gene's germline CDR1 is SQVTM and CDR2 ANQGSEA. V gave up 7 bases and J gave up 3 bases; unmatched junction bases: 6. The CDR3 covers 13 residues. The CDR3: CSATGVTTDTQYF. The CDR3 DNA follows: TGCAGCGCGACAGGGGTGACGACAGATACGCAGTATTTT.

This clonotype has just a few counts. This CDR3 reads CASRARSNYGYTF. DNA for the CDR3: TGTGCCAGTAGGGCCAGAAGCAACTATGGCTACACCTTC. The chain couples TRBV19 to TRBJ1-2; D gene ambiguous. The CDR3 extends over 13 amino acids. The V and J ends lost 6 bases and 2 bases respectively, with 10 bases between them. From germline, CDR1 is LNHDA and CDR2 SQIVND (reference sequence).

This clonotype appeared many times. V and J are TRBV7-2 and TRBJ2-5, with 11 bases lining up with TRBD2. Looked up from germline, CDR1 is SGHTA and CDR2 is FQGNSA. CDR3 length: 16 amino acids. Unmatched junction bases numbered 10, after V lost 4 bases and J lost 6 bases. Written as DNA, the CDR3 is TGTGCCAGCAGCTCCCGTACGACTAGCGGGGCCCAGACCCAGTACTTC. Protein: CASSSRTTSGAQTQYF.

This clonotype was counted at least ten times. The chain links TRBV7-2 to TRBJ2-3; a weak D match, TRBD1 (5 bases). The germline gives CDR1 SGHTA, CDR2 FQGNSA. The ends were cut back, 1 base at V and 4 bases at J, with 12 bases in the middle. There are 15 residues in the CDR3. CDR3: CASSLDSGRADTQYF. The CDR3 coding sequence is TGTGCCAGCAGCTTAGACTCAGGGCGAGCAGATACGCAGTATTTT.